Listed below are T cell receptor beta chains from one sample, sequenced in a study of post-analysis software for immune sequencing data. TCRdb reanalysed the PCR reads using MiXCR and keeps one entry per CDR3 protein. The sample has a few hundred thousand distinct CDR3 sequences; around 40% are singletons. Sequencing was carried out using blood. Every receptor here comes from a girl aged 10-17 years with multiple sclerosis. The CDR3 runs from the conserved cysteine through the conserved F or W. Each record gives: J gene, V gene, clone size, D gene, CDR3 protein, CDR3 DNA. The D gene is left open where the match is weak. Expanded clones are given a class, and other clones once, few, many or no size at all.

TRBJ2-5,TRBV29-1,-,TRBD2,CSVEEEIRASGRLETQYF,TGCAGCGTTGAAGAGGAGATCAGGGCTAGCGGGAGGCTTGAGACCCAGTACTTC
TRBJ1-6,TRBV4-1,-,-,CASSQVVSKDQGWRRSPLHF,TGCGCCAGCAGCCAAGTCGTATCTAAGGATCAGGGATGGAGGAGGTCACCCCTCCACTTT
TRBJ1-6,TRBV3-1,-,-,CASSQDSSSTLHF,TGTGCCAGCAGCCAGGACAGTTCGTCCACCCTCCACTTT
TRBJ2-3,TRBV21-1,-,-,CASSKGAGVPGDTQYF,TGTGCCAGCAGCAAAGGCGCGGGAGTCCCGGGAGATACGCAGTATTTT
TRBJ1-4,TRBV9,-,-,CASSVAEGVATNEKLFF,TGTGCCAGCAGCGTAGCGGAAGGGGTTGCAACTAATGAAAAACTGTTTTTT
TRBJ2-7,TRBV7-2,-,-,CASSLNRGQGYEQYF,TGTGCCAGCAGCCTGAATCGGGGGCAGGGCTACGAGCAGTACTTC
TRBJ2-7,TRBV20-1,few,TRBD2,CSARASGLAGGPSYEQYF,TGCAGTGCTAGAGCTTCGGGACTAGCGGGAGGGCCCTCCTACGAGCAGTACTTC
TRBJ2-7,TRBV12-3/TRBV12-4,-,-,CASSPGSTSYEQYF,TGTGCCAGCAGTCCTGGGTCCACCTCCTACGAGCAGTACTTC
TRBJ2-1,TRBV5-1,few,TRBD2,CASRKRLADTYNERFF,TGCGCCAGCAGAAAACGACTAGCGGACACCTACAATGAGCGGTTCTTC
TRBJ2-4,TRBV20-1,-,TRBD2,CSAREKTSGMNIQYF,TGCAGTGCTAGGGAAAAGACTAGCGGGATGAACATTCAGTACTTC
TRBJ2-1,TRBV11-3,-,-,CASTLRRAPVRPYNEQFF,TGTGCCAGCACCCTTCGGAGGGCCCCAGTCCGTCCGTACAATGAGCAGTTCTTC
TRBJ2-1,TRBV7-4,-,-,CASRVRGAGQFF,TGTGCCAGCAGGGTCCGGGGCGCGGGGCAGTTCTTC
TRBJ1-5,TRBV3-1,once,TRBD1,CASSAQGAHQPQHF,TGTGCCAGCAGCGCCCAGGGGGCTCATCAGCCCCAGCATTTT
TRBJ2-5,TRBV20-1,-,-,CSARGGLKSGRLRETQYF,TGCAGTGCTAGAGGCGGCCTGAAATCGGGCAGATTAAGGGAGACCCAGTACTTC
TRBJ2-3,TRBV5-1,-,-,CASSTSSADTQYF,TGCGCCAGCAGCACATCTAGCGCAGATACGCAGTATTTT
TRBJ1-2,TRBV28,few,-,CASSFPSSIPDSGGYTF,TGTGCCAGCAGTTTCCCCTCCTCAATCCCCGACAGTGGTGGCTACACCTTC
TRBJ1-6,TRBV12-3/TRBV12-4,-,-,CASRGQAVSNSPLHF,TGTGCCAGCAGGGGGCAGGCAGTTTCGAATTCACCCCTCCACTTT
TRBJ2-7,TRBV12-3/TRBV12-4,-,TRBD1,CASSFGTGKNEQYF,TGTGCCAGCAGTTTTGGGACAGGGAAAAACGAGCAGTACTTC
TRBJ2-2,TRBV28,few,TRBD1,CASRQGLAGELFF,TGTGCCAGCAGACAGGGGTTGGCCGGGGAGCTGTTTTTT